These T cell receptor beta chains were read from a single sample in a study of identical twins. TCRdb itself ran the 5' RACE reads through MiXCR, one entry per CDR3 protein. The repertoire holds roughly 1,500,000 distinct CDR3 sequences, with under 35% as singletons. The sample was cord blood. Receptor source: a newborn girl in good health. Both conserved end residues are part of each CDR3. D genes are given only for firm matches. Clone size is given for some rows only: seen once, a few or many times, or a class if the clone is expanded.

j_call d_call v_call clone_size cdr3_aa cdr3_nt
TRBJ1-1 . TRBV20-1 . CSARDPPFPEAFF TGCAGTGCTAGAGATCCCCCATTTCCTGAAGCTTTCTTT
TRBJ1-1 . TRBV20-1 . CSAPDSMNTEAFF TGCAGTGCTCCCGACAGCATGAACACTGAAGCTTTCTTT
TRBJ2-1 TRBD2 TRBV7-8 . CASSFRTSGRNRGGNEQFF TGTGCCAGCAGCTTCCGTACTAGCGGGAGGAACAGGGGGGGCAATGAGCAGTTCTTC
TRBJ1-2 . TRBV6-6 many CASSYSQGGYTF TGTGCCAGCAGTTACTCGCAGGGTGGCTACACCTTC
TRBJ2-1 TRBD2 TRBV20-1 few CSASPSGRAGGQFF TGCAGTGCTAGTCCCAGCGGGAGGGCCGGGGGGCAGTTCTTC
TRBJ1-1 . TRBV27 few CASRLTPEGTEAFF TGTGCCAGCAGACTGACACCGGAGGGCACTGAAGCTTTCTTT
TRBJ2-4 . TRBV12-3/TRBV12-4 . CASGETVAKNIQYF TGTGCCAGCGGGGAGACGGTAGCCAAAAACATTCAGTACTTC
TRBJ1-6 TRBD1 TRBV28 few CASNHRGSYNSPLHF TGTGCCAGCAATCACAGGGGCTCCTATAATTCACCCCTCCACTTT
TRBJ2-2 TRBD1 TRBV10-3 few CAIKRPQGAAGELFF TGTGCCATTAAACGCCCTCAGGGGGCCGCCGGGGAGCTGTTTTTT
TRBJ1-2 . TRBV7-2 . CASSLVYTGYNYGYTF TGTGCCAGCAGCTTAGTCTACACAGGGTATAACTATGGCTACACCTTC
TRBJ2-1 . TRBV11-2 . CASSLEVRRGMKFF TGTGCCAGCAGCTTAGAAGTCCGACGGGGGATGAAGTTCTTC
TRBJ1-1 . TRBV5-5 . CASSPKHGGVTEAFF TGTGCCAGCAGCCCTAAACACGGTGGGGTCACTGAAGCTTTCTTT
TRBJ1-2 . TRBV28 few CASSLSGDNYGYTF TGTGCCAGCAGTTTAAGTGGGGATAACTATGGCTACACCTTC
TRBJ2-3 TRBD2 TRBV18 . CASSPGLAHDTQYF TGTGCCAGCTCACCGGGACTAGCTCATGATACGCAGTATTTT
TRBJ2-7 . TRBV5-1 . CASSFQGACEQYF TGCGCCAGCAGCTTTCAGGGTGCCTGCGAGCAGTACTTC
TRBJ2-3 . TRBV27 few CASRGRRESTDTQYF TGTGCCAGCAGGGGCCGGCGGGAAAGCACAGATACGCAGTATTTT
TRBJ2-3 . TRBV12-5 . CASGSIDTQYF TGTGCTAGTGGTTCTATCGATACGCAGTATTTT
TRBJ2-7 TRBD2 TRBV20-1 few CSARLLAGAEQYF TGCAGTGCTAGATTACTAGCGGGAGCCGAGCAGTACTTC
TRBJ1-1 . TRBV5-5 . CASSFLLQNMNTEAFF TGTGCCAGCAGCTTTCTCCTCCAGAACATGAACACTGAAGCTTTCTTT
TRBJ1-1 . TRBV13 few CASSPRQKGTEAFF TGTGCCAGCAGCCCGCGACAGAAGGGGACTGAAGCTTTCTTT
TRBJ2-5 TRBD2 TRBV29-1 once CSIFGVGGQETQYF TGCAGCATCTTCGGGGTGGGAGGGCAAGAGACCCAGTACTTC
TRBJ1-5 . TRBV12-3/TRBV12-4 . CASSFSGFYGNQPQHF TGTGCCAGCAGTTTCTCGGGGTTCTACGGCAATCAGCCCCAGCATTTT
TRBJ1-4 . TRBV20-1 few CSARDGPIEKLFF TGCAGTGCCCGGGACGGCCCCATTGAAAAACTGTTTTTT
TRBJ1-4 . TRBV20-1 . CSARGVLKVEKLFF TGCAGTGCTAGAGGCGTTCTTAAGGTGGAAAAACTGTTTTTT
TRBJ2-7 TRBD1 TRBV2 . CASNDPTGAYEQYF TGTGCCAGCAACGACCCGACAGGGGCCTACGAGCAGTACTTC
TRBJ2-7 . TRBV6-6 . CASSRLTSYEQYF TGTGCCAGCAGTCGACTGACCTCCTACGAGCAGTACTTC
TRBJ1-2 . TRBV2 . CASMHGAYGYTF TGTGCCAGCATGCATGGGGCCTATGGCTACACCTTC
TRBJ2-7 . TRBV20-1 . CSARSVRGTYEQYF TGCAGTGCCCGTTCCGTGCGGGGTACCTACGAGCAGTACTTC
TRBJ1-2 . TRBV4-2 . CASSQEEGSNYGYTF TGTGCCAGCAGCCAAGAGGAGGGGAGCAACTATGGCTACACCTTC
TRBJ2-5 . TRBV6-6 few CASSYGARVGRETQYF TGTGCCAGCAGTTACGGAGCTAGAGTAGGGAGAGAGACCCAGTACTTC
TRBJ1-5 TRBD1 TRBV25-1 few CASRGTGGFQPQHF TGTGCCAGCAGGGGGACAGGGGGTTTTCAGCCCCAGCATTTT
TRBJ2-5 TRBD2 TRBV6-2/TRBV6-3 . CASRRASGGTYNEQYF TGTGCCAGCAGGCGCGCTAGCGGGGGCACCTACAATGAGCAGTACTTC
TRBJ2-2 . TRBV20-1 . CSASPQTISHPGELFF TGCAGTGCTAGTCCCCAGACTATCTCGCACCCCGGGGAGCTGTTTTTT
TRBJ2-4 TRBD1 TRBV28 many CASSPDRELAKNIQYF TGTGCCAGCAGTCCCGACAGGGAACTAGCCAAAAACATTCAGTACTTC
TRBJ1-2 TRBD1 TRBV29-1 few CSVVGQNYGYTF TGCAGCGTTGTGGGACAGAACTATGGCTACACCTTC
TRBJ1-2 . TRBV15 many CATSRASYGYTF TGTGCCACCAGCAGAGCCAGCTATGGCTACACCTTC
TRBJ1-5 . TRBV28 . CASTSQGFQPQHF TGTGCCAGCACCTCCCAGGGTTTCCAGCCCCAGCATTTT
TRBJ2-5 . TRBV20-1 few CSAVSGAQETQYF TGCAGTGCTGTATCGGGGGCACAAGAGACCCAGTACTTC
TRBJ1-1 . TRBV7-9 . CASSTGRGTEAFF TGTGCCAGCAGCACAGGGAGAGGGACTGAAGCTTTCTTT
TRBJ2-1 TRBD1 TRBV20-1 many CSATVDRVGNEQFF TGCAGTGCTACCGTCGACAGGGTGGGAAATGAGCAGTTCTTC
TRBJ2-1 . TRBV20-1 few CSASRDNNEQFF TGCAGTGCTAGTAGGGACAACAATGAGCAGTTCTTC
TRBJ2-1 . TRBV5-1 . CASSGGTPHNEQFF TGCGCCAGCAGCGGGGGGACTCCCCACAATGAGCAGTTCTTC
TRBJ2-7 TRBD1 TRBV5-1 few CASSFRDRGLNEQYF TGCGCCAGCAGCTTCCGGGACAGGGGGCTCAATGAGCAGTACTTC
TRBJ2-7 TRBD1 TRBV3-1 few CASSPVPGQSSYEQYF TGTGCCAGCAGCCCCGTACCGGGACAGAGCTCCTACGAGCAGTACTTC
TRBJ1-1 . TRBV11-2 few CASSLSGYGSPSGTEAFF TGTGCCAGCAGCTTGAGCGGTTACGGGTCCCCCTCCGGCACTGAAGCTTTCTTT
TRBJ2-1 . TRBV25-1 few CASSERLLARLDNEQFF TGTGCCAGCAGTGAACGGCTTCTAGCGCGCCTGGACAATGAGCAGTTCTTC
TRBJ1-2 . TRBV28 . CASSLGEGVGYTF TGTGCCAGCAGTTTGGGAGAAGGGGTTGGCTACACCTTC
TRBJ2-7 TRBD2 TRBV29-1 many CSVGGLASSSYEQYF TGCAGCGTTGGCGGACTAGCGTCGAGCTCCTACGAGCAGTACTTC
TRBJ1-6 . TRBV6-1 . CASRAQGVGNSPLHF TGTGCCAGCAGGGCACAGGGTGTCGGTAATTCACCCCTCCACTTT
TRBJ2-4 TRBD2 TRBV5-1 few CASSPRTSGSYGKNIQYF TGCGCCAGCAGCCCACGCACTAGCGGGAGTTATGGCAAAAACATTCAGTACTTC
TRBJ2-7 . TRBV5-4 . CACSLGEGDEQYF TGTGCCTGCAGCTTGGGTGAGGGCGATGAGCAGTACTTC
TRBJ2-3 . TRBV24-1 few CATSGDLTDTQYF TGTGCCACCAGTGGGGACTTAACAGATACGCAGTATTTT
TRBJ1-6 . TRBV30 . CAWSVQGNSPLHF TGTGCCTGGAGTGTACAGGGAAATTCACCCCTCCACTTT
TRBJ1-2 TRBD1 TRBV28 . CASSLGVETGVGYTF TGTGCCAGCAGTTTAGGGGTCGAGACAGGGGTTGGCTACACCTTC
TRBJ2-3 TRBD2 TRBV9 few CASNPPGGRTDTQYF TGTGCCAGCAATCCGCCGGGAGGGCGGACAGATACGCAGTATTTT
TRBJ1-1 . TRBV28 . CARSSLGSSSTVAFF TGTGCCAGATCCTCCCTCGGGTCATCTAGCACGGTAGCTTTCTTT
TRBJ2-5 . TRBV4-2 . CASSQATQETQYF TGTGCCAGCAGCCAAGCTACGCAAGAGACCCAGTACTTC
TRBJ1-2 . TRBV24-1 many CATSDLGGYTF TGTGCCACCAGTGATTTAGGAGGCTACACCTTC
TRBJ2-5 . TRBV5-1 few CASSELSLGETQYF TGCGCCAGCAGCGAACTGTCCCTTGGAGAGACCCAGTACTTC